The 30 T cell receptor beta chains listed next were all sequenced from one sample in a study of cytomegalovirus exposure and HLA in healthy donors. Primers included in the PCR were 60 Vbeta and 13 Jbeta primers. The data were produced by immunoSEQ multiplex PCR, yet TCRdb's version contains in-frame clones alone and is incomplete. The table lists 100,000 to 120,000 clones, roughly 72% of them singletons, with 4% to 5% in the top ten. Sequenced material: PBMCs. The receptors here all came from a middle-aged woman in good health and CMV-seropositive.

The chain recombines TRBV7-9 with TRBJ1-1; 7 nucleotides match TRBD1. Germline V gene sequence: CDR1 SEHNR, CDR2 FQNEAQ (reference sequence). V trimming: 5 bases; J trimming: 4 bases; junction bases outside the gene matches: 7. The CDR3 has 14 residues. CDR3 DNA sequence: TGTGCCAGCAGCGGTCTGACAGGGACCACTGAAGCTTTCTTT. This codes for CASSGLTGTTEAFF.

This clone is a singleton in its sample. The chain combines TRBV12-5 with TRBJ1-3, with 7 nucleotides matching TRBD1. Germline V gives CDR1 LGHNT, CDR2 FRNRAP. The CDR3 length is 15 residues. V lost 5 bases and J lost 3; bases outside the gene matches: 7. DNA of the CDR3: TGTGCTAGTGGTCGTACAGGGGCTCGTGGAAACACCATATATTTT. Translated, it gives CASGRTGARGNTIYF. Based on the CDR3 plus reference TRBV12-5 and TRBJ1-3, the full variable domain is DARVTQTPRHKVTEMGQEVTMRCQPILGHNTVFWYRQTMMQGLELLAYFRNRAPLDDSGMPKDRFSAEMPDATLATLKIQPSEPRDSAVYFCASGRTGARGNTIYFGEGSWLTVV.

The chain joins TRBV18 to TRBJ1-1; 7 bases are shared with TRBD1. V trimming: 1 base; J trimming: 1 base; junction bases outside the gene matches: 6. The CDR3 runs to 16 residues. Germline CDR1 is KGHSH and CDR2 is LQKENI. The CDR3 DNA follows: TGTGCCAGCTCACCACTCCCCCCAGGGGGGAACACTGAAGCTTTCTTT. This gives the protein CASSPLPPGGNTEAFF.

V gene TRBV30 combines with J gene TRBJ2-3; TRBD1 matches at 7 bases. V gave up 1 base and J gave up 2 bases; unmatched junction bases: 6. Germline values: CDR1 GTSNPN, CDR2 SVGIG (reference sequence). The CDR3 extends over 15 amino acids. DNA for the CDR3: TGTGCCTGGAGTGGACAGGGCATATTCACAGATACGCAGTATTTT. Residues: CAWSGQGIFTDTQYF.

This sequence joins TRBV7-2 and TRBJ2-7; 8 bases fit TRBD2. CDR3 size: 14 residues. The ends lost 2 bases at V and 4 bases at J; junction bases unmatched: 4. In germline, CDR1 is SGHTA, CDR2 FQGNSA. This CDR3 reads CASSLSGGPYEQYF. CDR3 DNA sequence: TGTGCCAGCAGCTTATCGGGAGGGCCATACGAGCAGTACTTC. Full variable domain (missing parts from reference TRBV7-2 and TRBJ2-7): GAGVSQSPSNKVTEKGKDVELRCDPISGHTALYWYRQSLGQGLEFLIYFQGNSAPDKSGLPSDRFSAERTGGSVSTLTIQRTQQEDSAVYLCASSLSGGPYEQYFGPGTRLTVT.

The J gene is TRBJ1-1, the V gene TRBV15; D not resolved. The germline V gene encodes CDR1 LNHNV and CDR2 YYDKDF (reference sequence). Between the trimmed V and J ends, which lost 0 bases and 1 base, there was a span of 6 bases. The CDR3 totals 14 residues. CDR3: CATSRDNRNTEAFF. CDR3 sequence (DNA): TGTGCCACCAGCAGAGACAACAGGAACACTGAAGCTTTCTTT.

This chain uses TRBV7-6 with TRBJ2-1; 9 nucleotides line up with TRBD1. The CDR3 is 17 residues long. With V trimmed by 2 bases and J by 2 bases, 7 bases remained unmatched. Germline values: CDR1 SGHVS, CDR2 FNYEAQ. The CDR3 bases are TGTGCCAGCAGCTTAAGAGGCAGGACAGGGGCCTACAATGAGCAGTTCTTC. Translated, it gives CASSLRGRTGAYNEQFF. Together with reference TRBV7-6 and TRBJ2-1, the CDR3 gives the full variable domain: GAGVSQSPRYKVTKRGQDVALRCDPISGHVSLYWYRQALGQGPEFLTYFNYEAQQDKSGLPNDRFSAERPEGSISTLTIQRTEQRDSAMYRCASSLRGRTGAYNEQFFGPGTRLTVL.

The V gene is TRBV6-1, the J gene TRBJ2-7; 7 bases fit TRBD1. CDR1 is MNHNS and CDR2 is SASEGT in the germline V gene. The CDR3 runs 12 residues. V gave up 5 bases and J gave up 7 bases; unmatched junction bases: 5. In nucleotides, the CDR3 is TGTGCCAGCAGTCTACAGGGGTGGGAGCAGTACTTC. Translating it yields CASSLQGWEQYF.

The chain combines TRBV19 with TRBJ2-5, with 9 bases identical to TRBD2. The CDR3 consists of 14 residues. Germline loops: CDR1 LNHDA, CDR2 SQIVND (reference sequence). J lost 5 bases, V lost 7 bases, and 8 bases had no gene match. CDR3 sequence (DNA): TGTGCCAGTACCAAAACTGCGGGGGGGGAGACCCAGTACTTC. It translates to CASTKTAGGETQYF. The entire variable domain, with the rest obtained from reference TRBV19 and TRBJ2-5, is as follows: DGGITQSPKYLFRKEGQNVTLSCEQNLNHDAMYWYRQDPGQGLRLIYYSQIVNDFQKGDIAEGYSVSREKKESFPLTVTSAQKNPTAFYLCASTKTAGGETQYFGPGTRLLVL.

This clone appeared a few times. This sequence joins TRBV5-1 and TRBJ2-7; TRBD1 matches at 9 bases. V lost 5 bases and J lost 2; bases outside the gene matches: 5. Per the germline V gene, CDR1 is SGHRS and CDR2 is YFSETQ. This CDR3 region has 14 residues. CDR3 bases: TGCGCCAGCAGTCCGGGGACAGGGACCTACGAGCAGTACTTC. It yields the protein CASSPGTGTYEQYF.

This chain's CDR3 is CASTSRGGGNEQFF. The CDR3 nucleotides are TGTGCCAGCACCTCCCGCGGCGGGGGCAATGAGCAGTTCTTC. The chain employs TRBV6-6 and TRBJ2-1; 7 nucleotides agree with TRBD2. Losses at the gene ends were 7 bases for V and 6 bases for J; bases not matched to a gene: 9. This CDR3 is 14 amino acids long. Germline V gene data show CDR1 as MNHNY and CDR2 as SVGAGI (reference sequence).

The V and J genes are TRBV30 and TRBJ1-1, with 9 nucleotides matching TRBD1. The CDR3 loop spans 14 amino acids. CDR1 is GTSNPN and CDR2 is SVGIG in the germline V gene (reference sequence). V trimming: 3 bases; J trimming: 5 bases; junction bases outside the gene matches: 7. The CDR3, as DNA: TGTGCCTGGAGGCTCACACAGGGGGCGACTGAAGCTTTCTTT. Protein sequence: CAWRLTQGATEAFF. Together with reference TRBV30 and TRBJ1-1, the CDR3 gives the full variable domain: SQTIHQWPATLVQPVGSPLSLECTVEGTSNPNLYWYRQAAGRGLQLLFYSVGIGQISSEVPQNLSASRPQDRQFILSSKKLLLSDSGFYLCAWRLTQGATEAFFGQGTRLTVV.

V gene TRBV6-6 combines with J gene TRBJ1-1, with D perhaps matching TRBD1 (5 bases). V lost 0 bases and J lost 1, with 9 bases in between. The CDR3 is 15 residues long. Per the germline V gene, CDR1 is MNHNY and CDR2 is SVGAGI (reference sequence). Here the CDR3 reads CASSYSGRENTEAFF. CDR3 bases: TGTGCCAGCAGTTACTCTGGCAGGGAGAACACTGAAGCTTTCTTT.

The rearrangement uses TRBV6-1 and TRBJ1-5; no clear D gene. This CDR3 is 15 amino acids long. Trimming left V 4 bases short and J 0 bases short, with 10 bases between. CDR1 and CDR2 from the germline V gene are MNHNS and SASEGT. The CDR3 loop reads CASSVWSYSNQPQHF. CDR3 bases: TGTGCCAGCAGTGTCTGGAGTTATAGCAATCAGCCCCAGCATTTT.

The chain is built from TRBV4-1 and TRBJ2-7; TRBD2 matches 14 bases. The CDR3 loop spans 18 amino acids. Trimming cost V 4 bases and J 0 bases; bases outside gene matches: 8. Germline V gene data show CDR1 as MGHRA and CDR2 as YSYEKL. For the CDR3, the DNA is TGCGCCAGCAGCCGCCGGACTAGCGGGGGGTTAAGCTCCTACGAGCAGTACTTC. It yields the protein CASSRRTSGGLSSYEQYF.

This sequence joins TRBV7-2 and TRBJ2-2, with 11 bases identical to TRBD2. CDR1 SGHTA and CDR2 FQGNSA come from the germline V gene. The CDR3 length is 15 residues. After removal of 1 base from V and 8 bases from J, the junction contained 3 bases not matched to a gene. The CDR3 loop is CASSLELAGAGELFF. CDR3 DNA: TGTGCCAGCAGCTTAGAACTAGCGGGGGCTGGGGAGCTGTTTTTT.

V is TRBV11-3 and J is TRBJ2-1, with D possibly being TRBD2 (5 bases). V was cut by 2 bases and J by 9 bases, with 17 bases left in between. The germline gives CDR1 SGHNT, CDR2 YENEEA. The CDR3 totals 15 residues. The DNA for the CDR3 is TGTGCCAGCAGCTTATTCCTCGGGGAAAGCGGTGAGCAGTTCTTC. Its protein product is CASSLFLGESGEQFF.

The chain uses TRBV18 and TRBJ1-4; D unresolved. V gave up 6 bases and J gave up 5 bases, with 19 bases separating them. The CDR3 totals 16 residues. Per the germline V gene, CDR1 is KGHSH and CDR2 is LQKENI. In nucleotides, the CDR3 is TGTGCCAGCTCTACCAGGCTGCGGGGTGAAAATGAAAAACTGTTTTTT. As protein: CASSTRLRGENEKLFF. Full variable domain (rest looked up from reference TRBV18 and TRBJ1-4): NAGVMQNPRHLVRRRGQEARLRCSPMKGHSHVYWYRQLPEEGLKFMVYLQKENIIDESGMPKERFSAEFPKEGPSILRIQQVVRGDSAAYFCASSTRLRGENEKLFFGSGTQLSVL.

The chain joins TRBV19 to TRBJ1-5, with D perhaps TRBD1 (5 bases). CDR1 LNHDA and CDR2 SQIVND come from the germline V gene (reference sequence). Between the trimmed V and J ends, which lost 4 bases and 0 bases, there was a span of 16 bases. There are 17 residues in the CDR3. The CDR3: CASSTLMTEISNQPQHF. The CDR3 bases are TGTGCCAGTAGTACCCTAATGACAGAGATTAGCAATCAGCCCCAGCATTTT.

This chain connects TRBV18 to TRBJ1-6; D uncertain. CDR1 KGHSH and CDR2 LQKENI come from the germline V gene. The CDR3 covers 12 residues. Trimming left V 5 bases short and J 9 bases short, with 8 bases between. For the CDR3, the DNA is TGTGCCAGCTCAGCGCCCGGTTCACCCCTCCACTTT. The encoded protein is CASSAPGSPLHF.

For the CDR3, the DNA is TGTGCCAGCGACAGGGGAGGCTACGAGCAGTACTTC. This gives the protein CASDRGGYEQYF. V and J are TRBV28 and TRBJ2-7, with 8 bases matching TRBD1. This CDR3 spans 12 amino acids. The germline CDR1 and CDR2 sequences are MDHEN and SYDVKM. With 8 bases clipped from V and 3 bases from J, the junction kept 3 bases outside the gene matches.

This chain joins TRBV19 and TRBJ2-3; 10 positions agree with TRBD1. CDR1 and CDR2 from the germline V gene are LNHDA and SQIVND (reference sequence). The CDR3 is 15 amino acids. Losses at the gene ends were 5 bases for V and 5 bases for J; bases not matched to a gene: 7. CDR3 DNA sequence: TGTGCCAGTAGTGACCGGGACAGGGGAGAAGATACGCAGTATTTT. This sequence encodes CASSDRDRGEDTQYF.

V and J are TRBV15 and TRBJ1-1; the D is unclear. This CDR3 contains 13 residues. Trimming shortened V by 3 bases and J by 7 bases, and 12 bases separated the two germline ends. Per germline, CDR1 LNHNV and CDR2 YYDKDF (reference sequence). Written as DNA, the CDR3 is TGTGCCACCAGCAGGGAGATCGGGATTGAAGCTTTCTTT. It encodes CATSREIGIEAFF.

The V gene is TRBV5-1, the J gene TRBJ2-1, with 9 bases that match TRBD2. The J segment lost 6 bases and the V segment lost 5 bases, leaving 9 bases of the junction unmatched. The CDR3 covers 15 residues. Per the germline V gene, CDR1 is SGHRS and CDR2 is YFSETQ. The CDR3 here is CASRGGGAGSNEQFF. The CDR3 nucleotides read TGCGCCAGCAGGGGCGGGGGGGCTGGGAGCAATGAGCAGTTCTTC.

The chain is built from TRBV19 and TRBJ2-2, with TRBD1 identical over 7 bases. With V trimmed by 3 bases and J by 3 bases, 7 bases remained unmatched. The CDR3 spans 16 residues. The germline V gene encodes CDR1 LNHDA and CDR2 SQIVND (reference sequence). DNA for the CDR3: TGTGCCAGTAGTATTCACAGGGGCTCGGACACCGGGGAGCTGTTTTTT. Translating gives CASSIHRGSDTGELFF.

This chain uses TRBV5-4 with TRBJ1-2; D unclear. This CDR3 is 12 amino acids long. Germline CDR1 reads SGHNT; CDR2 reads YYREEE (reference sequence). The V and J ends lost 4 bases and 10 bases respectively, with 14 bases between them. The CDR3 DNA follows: TGTGCCAGCAGCCTCCGGGCCGGGGACTACACCTTC. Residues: CASSLRAGDYTF.

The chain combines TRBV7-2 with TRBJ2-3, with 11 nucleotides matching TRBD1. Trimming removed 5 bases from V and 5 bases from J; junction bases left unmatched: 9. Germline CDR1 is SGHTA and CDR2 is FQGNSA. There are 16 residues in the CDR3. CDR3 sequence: CASSRFRTGGEDTQYF. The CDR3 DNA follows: TGTGCCAGCAGCCGATTCAGGACAGGGGGCGAAGATACGCAGTATTTT.

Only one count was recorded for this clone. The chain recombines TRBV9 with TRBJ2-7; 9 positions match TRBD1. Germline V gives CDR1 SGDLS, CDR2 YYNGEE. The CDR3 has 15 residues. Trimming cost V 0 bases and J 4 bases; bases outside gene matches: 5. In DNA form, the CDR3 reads TGTGCCAGCAGCGTAGGGGGGACAGGGATTTACGAGCAGTACTTC. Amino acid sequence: CASSVGGTGIYEQYF.

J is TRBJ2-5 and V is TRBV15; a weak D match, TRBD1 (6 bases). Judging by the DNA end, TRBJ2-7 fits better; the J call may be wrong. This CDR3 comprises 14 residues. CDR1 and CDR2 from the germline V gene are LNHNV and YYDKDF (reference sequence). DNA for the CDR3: TGTGCCACCAGCAGAGATTTGGGGGACAACGAGCAGTACTTC. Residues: CATSRDLGDNEQYF.

For the CDR3, the DNA is TGCGCCAGCAGCCAAGATTGGGCAACGAACACCGGGGAGCTGTTTTTT. This sequence encodes CASSQDWATNTGELFF. J is TRBJ2-2 and V is TRBV4-3; D gene uncertain. Germline-derived CDR1 and CDR2 are LGHNA and YSLEER. Trimming cost V 0 bases and J 0 bases, with 8 bases left between them. The CDR3 length is 16 residues.